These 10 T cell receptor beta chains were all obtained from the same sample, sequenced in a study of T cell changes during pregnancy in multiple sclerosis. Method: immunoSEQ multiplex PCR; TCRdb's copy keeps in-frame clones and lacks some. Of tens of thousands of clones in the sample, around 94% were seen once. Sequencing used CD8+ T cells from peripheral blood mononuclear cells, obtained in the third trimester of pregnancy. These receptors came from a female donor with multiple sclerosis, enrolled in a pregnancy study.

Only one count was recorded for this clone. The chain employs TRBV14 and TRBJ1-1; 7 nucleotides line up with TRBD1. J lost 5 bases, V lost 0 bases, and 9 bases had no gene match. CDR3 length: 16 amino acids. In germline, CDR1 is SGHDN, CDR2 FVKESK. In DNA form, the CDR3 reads TGTGCCAGCAGCCAAGATCGAGTTTACAGGGGAACTGAAGCTTTCTTT. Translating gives CASSQDRVYRGTEAFF.

The CDR3 region has the DNA TGTGCCAGCAGCCCGGACAGGAGCTCTGGAAACACCATATATTTT. The encoded protein is CASSPDRSSGNTIYF. V usage is TRBV5-4 and J usage is TRBJ1-3; TRBD1 matches 7 bases. The germline V gene has CDR1 SGHNT and CDR2 YYREEE (reference sequence). The V segment lost 4 bases and the J segment 0 bases; nucleotides outside the gene matches: 4. This CDR3 comprises 15 residues. Full variable domain (missing parts from reference TRBV5-4 and TRBJ1-3): ETGVTQSPTHLIKTRGQQVTLRCSSQSGHNTVSWYQQALGQGPQFIFQYYREEENGRGNFPPRFSGLQFPNYSSELNVNALELDDSALYLCASSPDRSSGNTIYFGEGSWLTVV.

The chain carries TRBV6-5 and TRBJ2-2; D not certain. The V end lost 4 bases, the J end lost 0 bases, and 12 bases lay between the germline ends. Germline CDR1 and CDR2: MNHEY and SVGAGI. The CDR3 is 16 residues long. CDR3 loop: CASSSSMSANTGELFF. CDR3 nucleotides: TGTGCCAGCAGTTCTAGTATGTCTGCGAACACCGGGGAGCTGTTTTTT.

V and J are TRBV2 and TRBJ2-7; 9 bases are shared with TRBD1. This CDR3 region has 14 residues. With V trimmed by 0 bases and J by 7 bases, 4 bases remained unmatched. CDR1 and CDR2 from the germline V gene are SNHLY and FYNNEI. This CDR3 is CASSEAGTGLEQYF. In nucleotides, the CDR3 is TGTGCCAGCAGTGAAGCGGGGACAGGGCTAGAGCAGTACTTC.

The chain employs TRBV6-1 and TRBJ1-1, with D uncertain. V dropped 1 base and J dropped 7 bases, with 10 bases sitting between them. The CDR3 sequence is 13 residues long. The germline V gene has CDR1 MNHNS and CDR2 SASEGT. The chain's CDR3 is CASSEGRGIEAFF. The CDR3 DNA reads TGTGCCAGCAGTGAAGGGCGGGGAATTGAAGCTTTCTTT.

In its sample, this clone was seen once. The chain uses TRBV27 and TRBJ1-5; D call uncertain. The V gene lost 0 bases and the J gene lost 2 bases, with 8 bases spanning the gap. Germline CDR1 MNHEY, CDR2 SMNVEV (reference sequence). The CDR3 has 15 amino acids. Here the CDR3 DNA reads TGTGCCAGCAGTTTATCGAAGAGGGGCAATCAGCCCCAGCATTTT. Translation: CASSLSKRGNQPQHF.

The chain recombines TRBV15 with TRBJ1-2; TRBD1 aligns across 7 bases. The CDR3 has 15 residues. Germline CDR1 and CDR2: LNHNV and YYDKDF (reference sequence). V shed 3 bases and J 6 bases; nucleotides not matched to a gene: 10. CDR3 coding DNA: TGTGCCACCAGCAGTTTGACGACAGGGAAGGATGGCTACACCTTC. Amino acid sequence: CATSSLTTGKDGYTF.

The CDR3 sequence is CASSPIGAGETQYF. The CDR3 DNA reads as TGTGCCAGCAGCCCTATTGGAGCGGGAGAGACCCAGTACTTC. The rearrangement joins TRBV7-3 to TRBJ2-5; D perhaps matches TRBD2 (6 bases). The CDR3 totals 14 residues. Trimming shortened V by 5 bases and J by 4 bases, and 14 bases separated the two germline ends. Germline V gives CDR1 SGHTA, CDR2 FQGTGA. Looking up the rest from reference TRBV7-3 and TRBJ2-5 gives the full variable domain: GAGVSQTPSNKVTEKGKYVELRCDPISGHTALYWYRQSLGQGPEFLIYFQGTGAADDSGLPNDRFFAVRPEGSVSTLKIQRTERGDSAVYLCASSPIGAGETQYFGPGTRLLVL.

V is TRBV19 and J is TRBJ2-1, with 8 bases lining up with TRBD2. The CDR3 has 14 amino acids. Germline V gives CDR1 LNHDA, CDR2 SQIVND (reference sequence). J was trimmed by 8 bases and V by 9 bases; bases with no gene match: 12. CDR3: CASTSVGGADEQFF. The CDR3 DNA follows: TGTGCCAGCACCTCGGTCGGGGGGGCCGATGAGCAGTTCTTC.

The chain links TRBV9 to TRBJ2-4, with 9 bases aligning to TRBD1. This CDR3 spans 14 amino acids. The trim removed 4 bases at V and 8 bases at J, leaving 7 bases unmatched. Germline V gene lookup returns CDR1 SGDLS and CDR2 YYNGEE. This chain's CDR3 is CASSQTGGRDIQYF. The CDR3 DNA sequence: TGTGCCAGCAGCCAAACAGGGGGCCGGGACATTCAGTACTTC.